The sequence of this TCR beta chain was determined in a study of shared clonotypes between healthy human individuals. J was trimmed by 2 bases and V by 0 bases; bases with no gene match: 9. Germline CDR1 reads GTSNPN; CDR2 reads SVGIG (reference sequence). This CDR3 is 16 amino acids long. Each subset's genomic DNA was split evenly across several immunoSEQ plates. TCRdb's table, derived via immunoSEQ multiplex PCR, lists solely in-frame clones and lacks some. The repertoire holds some 2,500,000 clones, roughly 93% seen once, with 0.36% in the top ten. Input material: naive CD4+ T cells from PBMCs. Documented subset: CD45RA+ positively selected. This chain links TRBV30 with TRBJ2-7; 8 nucleotides align to TRBD2. The sequence came from a young man in good health. Some clones in this sample may be carry-over from other donors' samples. CDR3: CAWSVLRGGGPYEQYF. The CDR3 DNA reads as TGTGCCTGGAGTGTACTTCGGGGGGGCGGCCCCTACGAGCAGTACTTC.